A selection of T cell receptor beta chains follows, all from one sample in a study of blood T cell repertoires in COVID-19. Sequencing used immunoSEQ multiplex PCR; TCRdb keeps in-frame clones, though not all of them. This table has roughly 28,000 clones, 82% appearing once. Sequenced input: peripheral blood. Receptors originate from a man older than 75 with active or convalescent COVID-19. CDR3s include the opening cysteine and the closing phenylalanine or tryptophan. D genes are given only for firm matches. Only some rows state a clone size, as once, few, many or a class for expanded clones.

cdr3_length	v_call	clone_size	j_call	d_call	cdr3_nt	cdr3_aa
15	TRBV2	.	TRBJ2-6	.	TGTGCCAGCAGTGAATCCAGGGCCGGGGCCAACGTCCTGACTTTC	CASSESRAGANVLTF
15	TRBV5-4	few	TRBJ2-2	TRBD1	TGTGCCAGCAGCCCACGACAGGGCAACACCGGGGAGCTGTTTTTT	CASSPRQGNTGELFF
16	TRBV5-1	.	TRBJ2-3	TRBD2	TGCGCCAGCAGCTTGGGGACTAGCGGATCCACAGATACGCAGTATTTT	CASSLGTSGSTDTQYF
18	TRBV4-2	.	TRBJ2-2	TRBD2	TGTGCCAGCAGCCAATCCAGCGGGGGGGCCCCGTACACCGGGGAGCTGTTTTTT	CASSQSSGGAPYTGELFF
15	TRBV6-2/TRBV6-3	.	TRBJ2-7	TRBD2	TGTGCCAGCAGTTACGGTAGCGGGAGCCGCTTCGAGCAGTACTTC	CASSYGSGSRFEQYF
14	TRBV3-1/TRBV3-2	.	TRBJ2-6	.	TGTGCCAGCAGCCAGGGGCATGGGGCCAACGTCCTGACTTTC	CASSQGHGANVLTF
15	TRBV5-1	.	TRBJ2-5	TRBD1	TGCGCCAGCAGCTTGATTACAGGGGTCCAAGAGACCCAGTACTTC	CASSLITGVQETQYF
14	TRBV5-4	once	TRBJ2-5	TRBD2	TGTGCCAGCAGCGCGGCGGGGGGCGCGGAGACCCAGTACTTC	CASSAAGGAETQYF
17	TRBV24-1	.	TRBJ2-3	TRBD2	TGTGCCACCAGTGATTTCGGACTAGCGGGGGGGACAGATACGCAGTATTTT	CATSDFGLAGGTDTQYF
16	TRBV5-1	.	TRBJ2-5	TRBD2	TGCGCCAGCAGCTTGACCGGGACTAGCGGGGGGGAGACCCAGTACTTC	CASSLTGTSGGETQYF
17	TRBV7-8	.	TRBJ1-4	.	TGTGCCAGCAGCCCTAGGCCCCCTTGGGGAAGCGGTGAAAAACTGTTTTTT	CASSPRPPWGSGEKLFF
14	TRBV7-9	.	TRBJ1-2	.	TGTGCCAGCAGCTTAGGGCACGCCAACTATGGCTACACCTTC	CASSLGHANYGYTF
16	TRBV5-1	.	TRBJ2-1	TRBD2	TGCGCCAGCAGCTTGGAAGCGGGGACGGGGTCAAGTGAGCAGTTCTTC	CASSLEAGTGSSEQFF
20	TRBV24-1	.	TRBJ2-3	TRBD2	TGTGCCACCAGTGACCGTACCGGGACTAGCGGGTTTACTAGCACAGATACGCAGTATTTT	CATSDRTGTSGFTSTDTQYF
15	TRBV19	.	TRBJ2-7	TRBD1	TGTGCCAGTAGTATATCGGGACAGGGTCCCCCCGAGCAGTACTTC	CASSISGQGPPEQYF
15	TRBV3-1/TRBV3-2	.	TRBJ2-5	.	TGTGCCAGCAGCCAAGGTAGGGGCCGCCAAGAGACCCAGTACTTC	CASSQGRGRQETQYF
13	TRBV3-1/TRBV3-2	.	TRBJ1-4	TRBD1	TGTGCCAGCAGCCGACAGGGGAGTGAAAAACTGTTTTTT	CASSRQGSEKLFF
16	TRBV27	.	TRBJ2-2	.	TGTGCCAGCAGCGATAGAGCTCTACTTGACACCGGGGAGCTGTTTTTT	CASSDRALLDTGELFF
13	TRBV4-2	.	TRBJ2-2	.	TGTGCCAGCAGCCGAGCTGTCTCCGGGGAGCTGTTTTTT	CASSRAVSGELFF
16	TRBV7-8	.	TRBJ1-1	.	TGTGCCAGCAGCTTCTCTGGTAACAGGGTGAACACTGAAGCTTTCTTT	CASSFSGNRVNTEAFF
13	TRBV12-3/TRBV12-4	.	TRBJ1-1	.	TGTGCCAGCAGTTTGCAACAGAACACTGAAGCTTTCTTT	CASSLQQNTEAFF
13	TRBV6-5	.	TRBJ1-1	.	TGTGCCAGCAGTCCCAGGGGGAACACTGAAGCTTTCTTT	CASSPRGNTEAFF
13	TRBV7-9	.	TRBJ1-5	.	TGTGCCAGCTGCCGGGACACCAATCAGCCCCAGCATTTT	CASCRDTNQPQHF
15	TRBV5-1	.	TRBJ1-3	.	TGCGCCAGCAGCCCCAGGGAAAGTAGTGGAAACACCATATATTTT	CASSPRESSGNTIYF
15	TRBV28	.	TRBJ1-5	TRBD1	TGTGCCAGCACAGGGGGCGGCTTGAGCAATCAGCCCCAGCATTTT	CASTGGGLSNQPQHF
12	TRBV19	.	TRBJ2-4	.	TGTGCCAGTAGTATACCCGGGAGCATTCAGTACTTC	CASSIPGSIQYF
15	TRBV2	.	TRBJ2-3	.	TGTGCCAGCAGAGGGGGAGGGGGGCGTGGTGATACGCAGTATTTT	CASRGGGGRGDTQYF
13	TRBV7-8	.	TRBJ2-5	.	TGTGCCAGCAGCTTAGAGGAGTTAGGGACCCAGTACTTC	CASSLEELGTQYF
15	TRBV5-1	medium-sized	TRBJ2-2	.	TGCGCCAGCAGCAGGTCAGGGGATCTCACCGGGGAGCTGTTTTTT	CASSRSGDLTGELFF
12	TRBV5-4	.	TRBJ2-1	.	TGTGCCAGCGGCACTACGGGCAATGAGCAGTTCTTC	CASGTTGNEQFF
13	TRBV24-1	medium-sized	TRBJ1-2	.	TGTGCCACCAACATGGACTCGAACTATGGCTACACCTTC	CATNMDSNYGYTF
17	TRBV3-1/TRBV3-2	.	TRBJ2-1	.	TGTGCCAGCAGCCAAGGGGGAACAGGGCGCGCCTACAATGAGCAGTTCTTC	CASSQGGTGRAYNEQFF